The 13 T cell receptor beta chains below all came from one sample that was sequenced in a study of graft-versus-host responses after intestinal transplantation (dated by TCRdb to the early 2020s). The meaning of the sample's time point label: cells obtained before transplantation from donor or recipient. Which antigens these TCRs recognize remains unknown. Library preparation employed the immunoSEQ multiplex PCR assay. The immuneACCESS repertoire file appears here via TCRdb, limited to in-frame rearrangements. These files lack a portion of the clones; in checked studies, under half of the deficit traces to unresolved V genes, and the cause of the others is not known. The sample table lists some 110,000 clones, 87% of them with a count of one. The top ten hold approximately 0.88% of the sample. The specimen was unstimulated CD4+ T cells sorted from spleen or lymph node cells, collected before intestinal transplant. These receptors all come from a human donor who received an intestinal transplant.

This chain connects TRBV18 to TRBJ1-5; TRBD1 matches 8 bases. The CDR3 length is 14 residues. CDR1 is KGHSH and CDR2 is LQKENI in the germline V gene. J was trimmed by 5 bases and V by 5 bases; bases with no gene match: 5. CDR3 region: CASSTDRGHQPQHF. CDR3 in DNA: TGTGCCAGCTCAACTGACAGGGGTCATCAGCCCCAGCATTTT.

This clone was seen more than once but under ten times. The chain's CDR3 is CASCRGQGNEKLFF. The CDR3 DNA sequence: TGTGCCAGCTGCAGGGGACAGGGGAATGAAAAACTGTTTTTT. The V call is TRBV6-5, the J call TRBJ1-4; 10 bases fit TRBD1. CDR3 length: 14 residues. J was trimmed by 5 bases and V by 8 bases; bases with no gene match: 5. The V gene's germline CDR1 is MNHEY and CDR2 SVGAGI.

V is TRBV11-2 and J is TRBJ1-1; TRBD1 aligns across 9 bases. The germline gives CDR1 SGHAT, CDR2 FQNNGV. This CDR3 has 15 residues. With 3 bases clipped from V and 7 bases from J, the junction kept 9 bases outside the gene matches. The chain's CDR3 is CASSFLGQGISEAFF. The CDR3 region has the DNA TGTGCCAGCAGCTTCCTGGGACAGGGAATCAGTGAAGCTTTCTTT.

This clone has a single count. The gene calls are TRBV5-6 and TRBJ2-5; D gene uncertain. The V and J ends lost 4 bases and 1 base respectively, with 8 bases between them. The length of the CDR3 is 13 residues. The germline CDR1 and CDR2 sequences are SGHDT and YYEEEE. The CDR3 loop reads CASSLESQETQYF. Written as DNA, the CDR3 is TGTGCCAGCAGCCTAGAATCCCAAGAGACCCAGTACTTC.

The chain joins TRBV5-5 to TRBJ2-7, with D tentatively TRBD2 (6 bases). The length of the CDR3 is 14 residues. Trimming removed 3 bases at V and 2 bases at J, with 12 bases between. The germline gives CDR1 SGHKS, CDR2 YYEKEE (reference sequence). The CDR3 DNA follows: TGTGCCAGCAGCTCCTTGCGGGGCCCCTACGAGCAGTACTTC. Residues: CASSSLRGPYEQYF.

The chain links TRBV18 to TRBJ2-5; TRBD1 might be the D (5 bases). V lost 5 bases and J 3 bases, leaving 10 bases between the germline ends. Germline lookup yields CDR1 KGHSH and CDR2 LQKENI. This CDR3 has 13 residues. CDR3: CASSGAIEETQYF. CDR3 coding DNA: TGTGCCAGCTCAGGGGCGATCGAAGAGACCCAGTACTTC.

J is TRBJ2-6 and V is TRBV7-3, with D hard to call. The CDR3 has 18 residues. With 0 bases removed from V and 0 bases from J, the gap between germline ends came to 12 bases. The germline gives CDR1 SGHTA, CDR2 FQGTGA. CDR3 DNA: TGTGCCAGCAGCTTAACCGGAACTTTTGCCTCTGGGGCCAACGTCCTGACTTTC. Translated: CASSLTGTFASGANVLTF.

The chain carries TRBV19 and TRBJ2-1; no reliable D call. V lost 0 bases and J lost 12, with 9 bases in between. This CDR3 comprises 12 residues. Germline values: CDR1 LNHDA, CDR2 SQIVND (reference sequence). The CDR3 loop is CASSIDTSRQFF. The DNA for the CDR3 is TGTGCCAGTAGTATAGATACCTCAAGGCAGTTCTTC.

Only one count was recorded for this clone. The genes are TRBV7-9 and TRBJ2-7, with TRBD2 identical over 11 bases. Losses at the gene ends were 2 bases for V and 4 bases for J; bases not matched to a gene: 4. CDR1 is SEHNR, CDR2 FQNEAQ, per germline (reference sequence). The CDR3 contains 15 residues. The CDR3 spells CASSLPTSGKYEQYF. For the CDR3, the DNA is TGTGCCAGCAGCTTACCGACTAGCGGGAAATACGAGCAGTACTTC. The full variable domain, rest sourced from reference TRBV7-9 and TRBJ2-7, is DTGVSQNPRHKITKRGQNVTFRCDPISEHNRLYWYRQTLGQGPEFLTYFQNEAQLEKSRLLSDRFSAERPKGSFSTLEIQRTEQGDSAMYLCASSLPTSGKYEQYFGPGTRLTVT.

This clone appeared once. The V call is TRBV7-7, the J call TRBJ2-3; no firm D call. The CDR3 is 16 amino acids. The V end was cut by 5 bases, the J end by 0 bases, with 15 bases between. Per the germline V gene, CDR1 is SSHAT and CDR2 is FNYEAQ (reference sequence). The CDR3 loop reads CASSLSLAGSTDTQYF. CDR3 sequence (DNA): TGTGCCAGCAGCCTAAGTTTAGCCGGGAGCACAGATACGCAGTATTTT.

The chain couples TRBV25-1 to TRBJ1-4; D unresolved. The germline V gene encodes CDR1 MGHDK and CDR2 SYGVNS. The CDR3 runs to 14 residues. Trimming removed 5 bases at V and 5 bases at J, with 12 bases between. The CDR3 nucleotides read TGTGCCAGCAGTCAGCCTCGATCGAATGAAAAACTGTTTTTT. It codes for CASSQPRSNEKLFF. The full variable domain, rest sourced from reference TRBV25-1 and TRBJ1-4, is EADIYQTPRYLVIGTGKKITLECSQTMGHDKMYWYQQDPGMELHLIHYSYGVNSTEKGDLSSESTVSRIRTEHFPLTLESARPSHTSQYLCASSQPRSNEKLFFGSGTQLSVL.

V gene TRBV10-3 combines with J gene TRBJ2-7; the D gene is possibly TRBD1 (8 bases). The CDR3 consists of 21 residues. Germline V gene lookup returns CDR1 ENHRY and CDR2 SYGVKD. Trimming removed 0 bases at V and 0 bases at J, with 27 bases between. The DNA for the CDR3 is TGTGCCATCAGTGAGTCGTTGGGGGGGGACAGGTCGCTCCAACACTCCTACGAGCAGTACTTC. It specifies CAISESLGGDRSLQHSYEQYF.

The chain recombines TRBV19 with TRBJ2-6; D is perhaps TRBD1 (5 bases). CDR3 length: 14 residues. CDR1 LNHDA and CDR2 SQIVND come from the germline V gene (reference sequence). V shed 6 bases and J shed 0 bases, with 6 bases lying between them. CDR3 bases: TGTGCCAGTAGAACAGGCTCTGGGGCCAACGTCCTGACTTTC. It encodes CASRTGSGANVLTF.